This T cell receptor beta chain was recorded in a study of blood T cell repertoires in COVID-19. Overall study context: From the United States, Italy and Spain came samples of acute and convalescent COVID-19. PBMCs, B-cell-depleted T cells, or T cells were the source of the cDNA or gDNA that made up the material.

Source study methods: It was from reference gene primer amplification that nucleated cell counts were estimated. TCRdb's copy holds only in-frame clones and misses some; the assay was immunoSEQ multiplex PCR. V, J and clone size were drawn from that table, and D and trimming were deduced from the DNA. The table shows 250,000 or so clones, with about nine tenths occurring only once. CDR3 size: 12 residues. V was clipped by 10 bases and J by 8 bases, with 17 bases between them. From germline, CDR1 is LNHDA and CDR2 SQIVND (reference sequence). Sequenced input: peripheral blood. This rearrangement joins TRBV19 to TRBJ1-2; no clear D gene. The clonotype comes from a woman aged 35 to 49 who had recovered from COVID-19. CDR3 sequence (DNA): TGTGCCACTGAAAACCCACAGATAGGCTACACCTTC. This sequence encodes CATENPQIGYTF.